These T cell receptor beta chains were read from a single sample in a study of Tregs in tolerant kidney transplant recipients. The protocol was immunoSEQ multiplex PCR, while the TCRdb copy is restricted to in-frame clones and leaves out a portion. Of some 56,000 clones listed, 91% were seen once; the top ten hold about 16%. The sample in question was CD8+ T cells from blood (PBMCs), obtained 24 months after the transplant. These receptors originate from a human patient who received a combined kidney and bone marrow transplant. Some T cells may be transferred from the graft donor. The CDR3 runs from the conserved cysteine through the conserved F or W. D genes are given only for firm matches. Rows give clone size only sometimes, using once, few, many, or a class for an expanded clone.

j_gene: TRBJ2-2; d_gene: TRBD1; len: 14; abundance: -; v_gene: TRBV12-5; CDR3aa: CASALTGFGGELFF; CDR3nt: TGTGCTAGTGCCCTGACAGGGTTTGGCGGGGAGCTGTTTTTT
j_gene: TRBJ1-5; d_gene: -; len: 14; abundance: few; v_gene: TRBV2; CDR3aa: CASSEVGGDQPQHF; CDR3nt: TGTGCCAGCAGTGAAGTGGGCGGGGATCAGCCCCAGCATTTT
j_gene: TRBJ2-1; d_gene: TRBD2; len: 14; abundance: -; v_gene: TRBV27; CDR3aa: CASRGREAYNEQFF; CDR3nt: TGTGCCAGCAGAGGGAGGGAAGCCTACAATGAGCAGTTCTTC
j_gene: TRBJ2-2; d_gene: TRBD1; len: 15; abundance: -; v_gene: TRBV5-4; CDR3aa: CASSLAGQGPGELFF; CDR3nt: TGTGCCAGCAGCTTGGCAGGACAGGGACCCGGGGAGCTGTTTTTT
j_gene: TRBJ2-7; d_gene: -; len: 18; abundance: once; v_gene: TRBV28; CDR3aa: CASSLQNLGQVIPYEQYF; CDR3nt: TGTGCCAGCAGTCTACAAAATTTGGGGCAGGTGATCCCCTACGAGCAGTACTTC
j_gene: TRBJ2-1; d_gene: TRBD2; len: 14; abundance: -; v_gene: TRBV4-1; CDR3aa: CASSPSGVYNEQFF; CDR3nt: TGCGCCAGCAGTCCTAGCGGGGTCTACAATGAGCAGTTCTTC
j_gene: TRBJ2-7; d_gene: TRBD1; len: 16; abundance: once; v_gene: TRBV13; CDR3aa: CASSLGTTGSSYEQYF; CDR3nt: TGTGCCAGCAGTCTCGGGACGACAGGGAGCTCCTACGAGCAGTACTTC
j_gene: TRBJ2-1; d_gene: TRBD1; len: 16; abundance: once; v_gene: TRBV7-9; CDR3aa: CASSSPGTGSYNEQFF; CDR3nt: TGTGCCAGCAGCTCGCCTGGGACAGGCTCCTACAATGAGCAGTTCTTC
j_gene: TRBJ2-3; d_gene: -; len: 13; abundance: -; v_gene: TRBV25-1; CDR3aa: CASSDFLLDTQYF; CDR3nt: TGTGCCAGCAGTGATTTTCTTTTGGATACGCAGTATTTT
j_gene: TRBJ2-3; d_gene: -; len: 17; abundance: once; v_gene: TRBV7-2; CDR3aa: CASSLAGSQLTANTQYF; CDR3nt: TGTGCCAGCAGCTTAGCCGGGTCTCAGCTTACGGCGAATACGCAGTATTTT
j_gene: TRBJ1-6; d_gene: TRBD1; len: 15; abundance: -; v_gene: TRBV5-6; CDR3aa: CASCSTGGGGSPLHF; CDR3nt: TGTGCCAGTTGTAGCACAGGGGGCGGTGGATCACCCCTCCACTTT
j_gene: TRBJ2-7; d_gene: TRBD1; len: 16; abundance: -; v_gene: TRBV28; CDR3aa: CASSDTPGQATYEQYF; CDR3nt: TGTGCCAGCAGTGACACGCCGGGACAGGCCACCTACGAGCAGTACTTC
j_gene: TRBJ1-6; d_gene: -; len: 15; abundance: -; v_gene: TRBV2; CDR3aa: CASSEALGGNSPLHF; CDR3nt: TGTGCCAGCAGTGAAGCGCTTGGAGGGAACTCCCCCCTCCACTTT